A selection of T cell receptor beta chains follows, all from one sample in a study of shared clonotypes between healthy human individuals. Method: immunoSEQ multiplex PCR; TCRdb's copy keeps in-frame clones and lacks some. Found here are approximately 2,000,000 clones, about 93% of them singletons; the top ten hold under 2%. Material for sequencing was naive CD8+ T cells from PBMCs. The receptors derive from a man aged 18 to 35 in good health. Some clones in this sample may be carry-over from other donors' samples. Each CDR3 is given with its conserved first and last residue. Fields, in order: V gene, D gene, clone size, J gene, CDR3 protein, CDR3 DNA. The D gene is left open where the match is weak. The size field is filled for only some rows; it gives once, few, many or a size class.

V gene: TRBV28
D gene: .
clone size: .
J gene: TRBJ1-1
CDR3 protein: CASSFRDTEAFF
CDR3 DNA: TGTGCCAGCAGTTTTAGGGACACTGAAGCTTTCTTT

V gene: TRBV5-6
D gene: .
clone size: .
J gene: TRBJ2-1
CDR3 protein: CASSLNNNEQFF
CDR3 DNA: TGTGCCAGCAGTTTAAACAACAATGAGCAGTTCTTC

V gene: TRBV11-2
D gene: .
clone size: .
J gene: TRBJ2-7
CDR3 protein: CASSLGWGREQYF
CDR3 DNA: TGTGCCAGCAGCTTAGGCTGGGGGAGGGAGCAGTACTTC

V gene: TRBV30
D gene: .
clone size: .
J gene: TRBJ1-2
CDR3 protein: CAWSLGDPNYGYTF
CDR3 DNA: TGTGCCTGGAGTCTAGGGGATCCTAACTATGGCTACACCTTC

V gene: TRBV6-1
D gene: .
clone size: .
J gene: TRBJ1-1
CDR3 protein: CASSDVVWLNTEAFF
CDR3 DNA: TGTGCCAGCAGTGATGTAGTTTGGTTGAACACTGAAGCTTTCTTT

V gene: TRBV5-6
D gene: TRBD1
clone size: .
J gene: TRBJ2-1
CDR3 protein: CASSFGTGNNEQFF
CDR3 DNA: TGTGCCAGCAGCTTCGGGACAGGCAACAATGAGCAGTTCTTC

V gene: TRBV5-5
D gene: TRBD1
clone size: .
J gene: TRBJ2-5
CDR3 protein: CASSLEGQGQETQYF
CDR3 DNA: TGTGCCAGCAGCTTGGAAGGACAGGGGCAAGAGACCCAGTACTTC

V gene: TRBV7-2
D gene: .
clone size: .
J gene: TRBJ2-5
CDR3 protein: CASSLSPRLQETQYF
CDR3 DNA: TGTGCCAGCAGCTTATCCCCCAGGCTCCAAGAGACCCAGTACTTC

V gene: TRBV28
D gene: TRBD1
clone size: .
J gene: TRBJ1-1
CDR3 protein: CASSTGTDNTEAFF
CDR3 DNA: TGTGCCAGCAGCACCGGGACAGACAACACTGAAGCTTTCTTT

V gene: TRBV2
D gene: TRBD1
clone size: .
J gene: TRBJ1-2
CDR3 protein: CASGEYRGHGYTF
CDR3 DNA: TGTGCCAGCGGGGAATACAGGGGGCATGGCTACACCTTC

V gene: TRBV7-3
D gene: .
clone size: .
J gene: TRBJ2-2
CDR3 protein: CASSLRAGVGTGELFF
CDR3 DNA: TGTGCCAGCAGCTTGCGGGCAGGGGTAGGCACCGGGGAGCTGTTTTTT

V gene: TRBV7-9
D gene: .
clone size: .
J gene: TRBJ1-2
CDR3 protein: CASSQAGEGRGGYTF
CDR3 DNA: TGTGCCAGCAGCCAAGCGGGAGAGGGGCGGGGTGGCTACACCTTC

V gene: TRBV27
D gene: .
clone size: .
J gene: TRBJ1-5
CDR3 protein: CAAGPSSNQPQHF
CDR3 DNA: TGTGCCGCGGGACCGAGTAGCAATCAGCCCCAGCATTTT

V gene: TRBV7-9
D gene: .
clone size: .
J gene: TRBJ2-5
CDR3 protein: CASVGPSRETQYF
CDR3 DNA: TGTGCCAGCGTAGGGCCTTCCCGAGAGACCCAGTACTTC

V gene: TRBV6-1
D gene: .
clone size: .
J gene: TRBJ2-7
CDR3 protein: CASSEPGGGEQYF
CDR3 DNA: TGTGCCAGCAGTGAGCCGGGGGGCGGCGAGCAGTACTTC

V gene: TRBV19
D gene: TRBD1
clone size: .
J gene: TRBJ1-1
CDR3 protein: CASIPTGDLRAFF
CDR3 DNA: TGTGCCAGTATCCCAACAGGGGACTTAAGAGCTTTCTTT

V gene: TRBV19
D gene: .
clone size: .
J gene: TRBJ2-7
CDR3 protein: CASSPAGGGSEQYF
CDR3 DNA: TGTGCCAGTAGTCCAGCAGGAGGGGGCTCCGAGCAGTACTTC

V gene: TRBV30
D gene: .
clone size: .
J gene: TRBJ2-7
CDR3 protein: CAWSVSSADFYEQYF
CDR3 DNA: TGTGCCTGGAGTGTATCATCCGCGGACTTCTACGAGCAGTACTTC

V gene: TRBV7-9
D gene: TRBD1
clone size: .
J gene: TRBJ1-5
CDR3 protein: CASSLDFRTGGRQPQHF
CDR3 DNA: TGTGCCAGCAGCTTAGATTTCCGGACAGGGGGCAGGCAGCCCCAGCATTTT

V gene: TRBV28
D gene: TRBD1
clone size: .
J gene: TRBJ2-2
CDR3 protein: CASIPTQGWELFF
CDR3 DNA: TGTGCCAGCATCCCGACACAGGGGTGGGAGCTGTTTTTT

V gene: TRBV28
D gene: TRBD1
clone size: once
J gene: TRBJ1-3
CDR3 protein: CASSLTRGRSRGNTIYF
CDR3 DNA: TGTGCCAGCAGTTTAACGAGGGGGCGATCGAGGGGAAACACCATATATTTT

V gene: TRBV9
D gene: .
clone size: .
J gene: TRBJ2-1
CDR3 protein: CASSVVPNNEQFF
CDR3 DNA: TGTGCCAGCAGCGTTGTGCCTAACAATGAGCAGTTCTTC

V gene: TRBV27
D gene: TRBD1
clone size: .
J gene: TRBJ1-1
CDR3 protein: CASSFPDRGETEAFF
CDR3 DNA: TGTGCCAGCAGTTTCCCGGACAGGGGGGAAACTGAAGCTTTCTTT

V gene: TRBV28
D gene: TRBD2
clone size: .
J gene: TRBJ2-3
CDR3 protein: CASRVLGGDTQYF
CDR3 DNA: TGTGCCAGCAGGGTATTGGGGGGGGATACGCAGTATTTT

V gene: TRBV29-1
D gene: TRBD2
clone size: .
J gene: TRBJ2-1
CDR3 protein: CSVVWLAGVSYNEQFF
CDR3 DNA: TGCAGCGTTGTTTGGCTAGCGGGCGTATCCTACAATGAGCAGTTCTTC

V gene: TRBV5-1
D gene: .
clone size: .
J gene: TRBJ2-7
CDR3 protein: CASSQQGYEQYF
CDR3 DNA: TGCGCCAGCAGCCAACAGGGTTACGAGCAGTACTTC

V gene: TRBV29-1
D gene: .
clone size: .
J gene: TRBJ1-2
CDR3 protein: CSVQDNGYTF
CDR3 DNA: TGCAGCGTGCAGGACAATGGCTACACCTTC

V gene: TRBV6-5
D gene: .
clone size: .
J gene: TRBJ2-7
CDR3 protein: CASSYGIGYEQYF
CDR3 DNA: TGTGCCAGCAGTTACGGGATTGGATACGAGCAGTACTTC

V gene: TRBV5-8
D gene: .
clone size: .
J gene: TRBJ1-3
CDR3 protein: CASRSFFERSGNTIYF
CDR3 DNA: TGTGCCAGCAGATCTTTTTTCGAGAGGTCTGGAAACACCATATATTTT

V gene: TRBV19
D gene: .
clone size: .
J gene: TRBJ2-3
CDR3 protein: CASTPDPKGTQYF
CDR3 DNA: TGTGCCAGTACCCCAGATCCCAAGGGTACGCAGTATTTT

V gene: TRBV27
D gene: .
clone size: few
J gene: TRBJ2-7
CDR3 protein: CASSFGPTYEQYF
CDR3 DNA: TGTGCCAGCAGTTTTGGTCCAACCTACGAGCAGTACTTC

V gene: TRBV30
D gene: .
clone size: .
J gene: TRBJ1-2
CDR3 protein: CAWSVLGDWNYGYTF
CDR3 DNA: TGTGCCTGGAGTGTACTAGGGGACTGGAACTATGGCTACACCTTC

V gene: TRBV30
D gene: .
clone size: .
J gene: TRBJ2-7
CDR3 protein: CAWIPGTVPYEQYF
CDR3 DNA: TGTGCCTGGATCCCTGGGACGGTTCCCTACGAGCAGTACTTC

V gene: TRBV10-3
D gene: .
clone size: .
J gene: TRBJ2-7
CDR3 protein: CAIKGGAGSSYEQYF
CDR3 DNA: TGTGCCATCAAGGGGGGCGCAGGGAGCTCCTACGAGCAGTACTTC

V gene: TRBV5-1
D gene: TRBD1
clone size: .
J gene: TRBJ2-7
CDR3 protein: CASSFDRVEQYF
CDR3 DNA: TGCGCCAGCAGTTTTGACAGGGTGGAGCAGTACTTC

V gene: TRBV18
D gene: TRBD1
clone size: .
J gene: TRBJ2-3
CDR3 protein: CASSPNDRVGTDTQYF
CDR3 DNA: TGTGCCAGCTCACCTAATGACAGGGTCGGCACAGATACGCAGTATTTT

V gene: TRBV7-9
D gene: .
clone size: .
J gene: TRBJ1-1
CDR3 protein: CASSLVWDGDEAFF
CDR3 DNA: TGTGCCAGCAGCTTAGTTTGGGATGGTGACGAAGCTTTCTTT

V gene: TRBV12-5
D gene: .
clone size: .
J gene: TRBJ2-5
CDR3 protein: CASGLGGLSETQYF
CDR3 DNA: TGTGCTAGTGGTTTGGGCGGCTTGTCAGAGACCCAGTACTTC

V gene: TRBV2
D gene: TRBD2
clone size: once
J gene: TRBJ2-7
CDR3 protein: CASSEGLAGGPYEQYF
CDR3 DNA: TGTGCCAGCAGTGAGGGACTAGCGGGAGGGCCTTACGAGCAGTACTTC

V gene: TRBV27
D gene: .
clone size: .
J gene: TRBJ2-2
CDR3 protein: CASSLGQITGELFF
CDR3 DNA: TGTGCCAGCAGTTTAGGACAGATCACCGGGGAGCTGTTTTTT

V gene: TRBV4-2
D gene: TRBD1
clone size: .
J gene: TRBJ2-4
CDR3 protein: CASSAQDRYKNIQYF
CDR3 DNA: TGTGCCAGCAGCGCCCAGGACAGGTACAAAAACATTCAGTACTTC

V gene: TRBV7-6
D gene: .
clone size: .
J gene: TRBJ2-1
CDR3 protein: CASSLNRIMGYNEQFF
CDR3 DNA: TGTGCCAGCAGCTTAAATAGGATCATGGGTTACAATGAGCAGTTCTTC

V gene: TRBV7-8
D gene: .
clone size: .
J gene: TRBJ2-3
CDR3 protein: CAEGGDTQYF
CDR3 DNA: TGTGCCGAAGGTGGAGATACGCAGTATTTT

V gene: TRBV7-9
D gene: TRBD1
clone size: .
J gene: TRBJ2-2
CDR3 protein: CASREDRGRAGELFF
CDR3 DNA: TGTGCCAGCAGGGAAGACAGGGGACGGGCCGGGGAGCTGTTTTTT

V gene: TRBV5-6
D gene: TRBD1
clone size: .
J gene: TRBJ1-2
CDR3 protein: CASSLLGQGAMWGYGYTF
CDR3 DNA: TGTGCCAGCAGCTTGTTAGGGCAGGGGGCAATGTGGGGCTATGGCTACACCTTC

V gene: TRBV7-9
D gene: TRBD1
clone size: .
J gene: TRBJ2-5
CDR3 protein: CASSGTGEKTQYF
CDR3 DNA: TGTGCCAGCAGCGGGACAGGGGAAAAGACCCAGTACTTC

V gene: TRBV29-1
D gene: .
clone size: .
J gene: TRBJ1-5
CDR3 protein: CSVGAGANQPQHF
CDR3 DNA: TGCAGCGTTGGGGCGGGGGCCAATCAGCCCCAGCATTTT

V gene: TRBV6-1
D gene: TRBD1
clone size: .
J gene: TRBJ1-5
CDR3 protein: CASSEALTGRDQPQHF
CDR3 DNA: TGTGCCAGCAGTGAAGCCTTGACAGGGCGGGATCAGCCCCAGCATTTT

V gene: TRBV30
D gene: .
clone size: once
J gene: TRBJ2-7
CDR3 protein: CAWSAPGHGYEQYF
CDR3 DNA: TGTGCCTGGAGTGCACCGGGACATGGCTACGAGCAGTACTTC

V gene: TRBV5-6
D gene: .
clone size: .
J gene: TRBJ1-1
CDR3 protein: CASSLVFGENGSEAFF
CDR3 DNA: TGTGCCAGCAGCTTGGTGTTTGGTGAGAATGGGTCTGAAGCTTTCTTT

V gene: TRBV11-2
D gene: .
clone size: .
J gene: TRBJ2-1
CDR3 protein: CASSLVRETSDEQFF
CDR3 DNA: TGTGCCAGCAGCTTAGTCCGGGAGACTTCTGATGAGCAGTTCTTC

V gene: TRBV29-1
D gene: TRBD2
clone size: .
J gene: TRBJ2-2
CDR3 protein: CSAGTIKTDTNTGELFF
CDR3 DNA: TGCAGCGCCGGGACTATAAAGACAGATACGAACACCGGGGAGCTGTTTTTT

V gene: TRBV19
D gene: .
clone size: .
J gene: TRBJ2-5
CDR3 protein: CASSRAAGETQYF
CDR3 DNA: TGTGCCAGTAGTCGGGCGGCGGGGGAGACCCAGTACTTC

V gene: TRBV19
D gene: TRBD2
clone size: few
J gene: TRBJ2-7
CDR3 protein: CASIAGGEQYF
CDR3 DNA: TGTGCCAGTATCGCGGGAGGCGAGCAGTACTTC

V gene: TRBV10-1
D gene: .
clone size: .
J gene: TRBJ2-5
CDR3 protein: CASSEIPAVQETQYF
CDR3 DNA: TGCGCCAGCAGTGAGATCCCGGCGGTCCAAGAGACCCAGTACTTC

V gene: TRBV18
D gene: TRBD1
clone size: once
J gene: TRBJ2-7
CDR3 protein: CASSPGTGAGYEQYF
CDR3 DNA: TGTGCCAGCTCACCTGGGACAGGGGCGGGCTACGAGCAGTACTTC

V gene: TRBV5-1
D gene: .
clone size: .
J gene: TRBJ2-2
CDR3 protein: CASSFFGATPDRTAGELFF
CDR3 DNA: TGCGCCAGCAGCTTTTTCGGAGCAACCCCCGACCGTACCGCCGGGGAGCTGTTTTTT

V gene: TRBV6-1
D gene: .
clone size: .
J gene: TRBJ2-7
CDR3 protein: CASRDGLSAYEQYF
CDR3 DNA: TGTGCCAGCAGGGACGGACTGTCGGCCTACGAGCAGTACTTC

V gene: TRBV6-7
D gene: .
clone size: .
J gene: TRBJ2-1
CDR3 protein: CASSYRGQGSYNEQFF
CDR3 DNA: TGTGCCAGCAGTTACCGGGGGCAAGGGTCCTACAATGAGCAGTTCTTC

V gene: TRBV2
D gene: .
clone size: once
J gene: TRBJ2-1
CDR3 protein: CASSEAQGLGQFF
CDR3 DNA: TGTGCCAGCAGTGAAGCACAGGGTTTAGGGCAGTTCTTC